Listed below are T cell receptor beta chains from one sample, sequenced in a study of blood T cell repertoires in COVID-19. The table came from immunoSEQ multiplex PCR; TCRdb's copy has only in-frame clones and leaves some out. The table has some 200,000 clones, around four fifths seen once. The sequenced sample was peripheral blood. The receptors originated from a woman aged 55 to 70 who had recovered from COVID-19. Both conserved end residues are part of each CDR3. D genes are given only for firm matches. Not every row has a clone size; where given, it reads once, few, many or a size class.

size: few
length: 14
V: TRBV15
J: TRBJ1-3
D: .
CDR3: CATSRGGPGNTIYF
DNA: TGTGCCACCAGCAGAGGGGGGCCCGGAAACACCATATATTTT

size: .
length: 16
V: TRBV19
J: TRBJ1-5
D: TRBD1
CDR3: CASSIGTGGYYQPQHF
DNA: TGTGCCAGTAGTATTGGTACAGGGGGCTATTATCAGCCCCAGCATTTT

size: .
length: 19
V: TRBV30
J: TRBJ2-1
D: TRBD2
CDR3: CAWSGGLAGGLHSYNEQFF
DNA: TGTGCCTGGAGTGGGGGACTAGCGGGGGGCCTTCACTCCTACAATGAGCAGTTCTTC

size: .
length: 15
V: TRBV9
J: TRBJ1-2
D: .
CDR3: CASSARDISAYGYTF
DNA: TGTGCCAGCAGCGCCAGGGACATTTCCGCCTATGGCTACACCTTC

size: once
length: 15
V: TRBV5-5
J: TRBJ1-2
D: .
CDR3: CASSSTLGRGWGYTF
DNA: TGTGCCAGCAGCTCTACCTTGGGAAGGGGCTGGGGCTACACCTTC

size: .
length: 16
V: TRBV2
J: TRBJ2-1
D: TRBD2
CDR3: CASREGGGLAGREQFF
DNA: TGTGCCAGCAGGGAGGGGGGTGGACTAGCCGGGCGTGAGCAGTTCTTC

size: .
length: 13
V: TRBV2
J: TRBJ2-1
D: TRBD2
CDR3: CASTGGWDNEQFF
DNA: TGTGCCAGCACCGGGGGGTGGGACAATGAGCAGTTCTTC

size: .
length: 15
V: TRBV6-5
J: TRBJ2-3
D: .
CDR3: CASSPQLARTDTQYF
DNA: TGTGCCAGCAGTCCCCAGCTAGCCCGCACAGATACGCAGTATTTT

size: .
length: 13
V: TRBV18
J: TRBJ1-2
D: TRBD1
CDR3: CASSPETGGGYTF
DNA: TGTGCCAGCTCCCCAGAGACAGGGGGTGGCTACACCTTC

size: .
length: 15
V: TRBV7-9
J: TRBJ2-2
D: .
CDR3: CASSPPGSNTGELFF
DNA: TGTGCCAGCAGCCCGCCAGGGTCGAACACCGGGGAGCTGTTTTTT

size: .
length: 14
V: TRBV9
J: TRBJ1-3
D: .
CDR3: CASSEWTGGDTIYF
DNA: TGTGCCAGCAGCGAATGGACCGGAGGGGACACCATATATTTT

size: few
length: 16
V: TRBV11-2
J: TRBJ2-1
D: TRBD2
CDR3: CASSTRGLAGDNEQFF
DNA: TGTGCCAGCAGCACCCGAGGACTAGCGGGAGACAATGAGCAGTTCTTC

size: .
length: 17
V: TRBV11-2
J: TRBJ2-2
D: TRBD2
CDR3: CASSFPTAGGPDGELFF
DNA: TGTGCCAGCAGCTTCCCCACAGCGGGGGGGCCAGACGGGGAGCTGTTTTTT

size: .
length: 19
V: TRBV7-6
J: TRBJ1-3
D: .
CDR3: CASSSLSGWADRSGNTIYF
DNA: TGTGCCAGCAGCTCCCTTAGCGGGTGGGCCGATCGCTCTGGAAACACCATATATTTT

size: .
length: 14
V: TRBV30
J: TRBJ2-5
D: TRBD1
CDR3: CAWSEGDSRETQYF
DNA: TGTGCCTGGAGTGAAGGGGACAGTAGGGAGACCCAGTACTTC

size: .
length: 19
V: TRBV5-1
J: TRBJ2-1
D: TRBD2
CDR3: CASSLRLAPAGVTGDEQFF
DNA: TGCGCCAGCAGCTTACGCCTGGCCCCAGCGGGGGTTACGGGGGATGAGCAGTTCTTC

size: .
length: 10
V: TRBV6-1
J: TRBJ1-1
D: .
CDR3: CASSENLAFF
DNA: TGTGCCAGCAGTGAAAATCTGGCTTTCTTT

size: .
length: 14
V: TRBV5-1
J: TRBJ1-1
D: .
CDR3: CASSLEGRGTEAFF
DNA: TGCGCCAGCAGCTTGGAGGGCAGGGGCACTGAAGCTTTCTTT

size: .
length: 13
V: TRBV6-5
J: TRBJ1-3
D: .
CDR3: CASRGFSGNTIYF
DNA: TGTGCCAGCCGGGGTTTCTCTGGAAACACCATATATTTT

size: .
length: 13
V: TRBV3-1/TRBV3-2
J: TRBJ2-3
D: TRBD2
CDR3: CASSPSGGALQYF
DNA: TGTGCCAGCAGCCCTAGCGGAGGGGCCCTGCAGTATTTT

size: .
length: 15
V: TRBV5-5
J: TRBJ1-3
D: .
CDR3: CASSRTLYSGNTIYF
DNA: TGTGCCAGCAGCAGGACACTCTACTCTGGAAACACCATATATTTT

size: .
length: 13
V: TRBV5-1
J: TRBJ1-6
D: TRBD1
CDR3: CASSDRVRSPLHF
DNA: TGCGCCAGCAGCGACAGGGTACGCTCACCCCTCCACTTT